These T cell receptor beta chains were read from a single sample in a study of graft-versus-host responses after intestinal transplantation. Assay: immunoSEQ multiplex PCR; the TCRdb copy retains only in-frame clones and omits some. Counted here are 130,000 or so clones, around nine tenths occurring once; the ten biggest clones make up roughly 0.17%. Which antigens these TCRs recognize remains unknown. The material sequenced was unstimulated CD4+ T cells sorted from spleen or lymph node cells, taken before intestinal transplant. The receptors stem from a human donor who received an intestinal transplant. Each CDR3 is given with its conserved first and last residue. D genes are given only for firm matches. Size is omitted from some rows. Given values are once, few, many or a class for expanded clones.

D	V	J	size	DNA	CDR3
NA	TRBV29-1	TRBJ1-1	NA	TGCAGCGTTGCTAACGTGGTCCGGGCGAACACTGAAGCTTTCTTT	CSVANVVRANTEAFF
NA	TRBV4-1	TRBJ2-7	few	TGCGCCAGCAGCCAAGAGTACCTGAGGGGGGAGCAGTACTTC	CASSQEYLRGEQYF
NA	TRBV6-6	TRBJ2-2	NA	TGTGCCAGCGCGGCCCAGGGGACCCCCACCGGGGAGCTGTTTTTT	CASAAQGTPTGELFF
TRBD1	TRBV5-4	TRBJ1-2	NA	TGTGCCAGCAGCTTTCGGGACAGACTCTATGGCTACACCTTC	CASSFRDRLYGYTF
NA	TRBV5-1	TRBJ2-3	NA	TGCGCCAGCCGCACTAGCACAGATACGCAGTATTTT	CASRTSTDTQYF
NA	TRBV7-9	TRBJ2-1	NA	TGTGCCAGCAGCTTAAGGGGGGGGAGCTCCTACAATGAGCAGTTCTTC	CASSLRGGSSYNEQFF
TRBD1	TRBV5-1	TRBJ2-2	NA	TGCGCCAGCAGCTCGACGGGACAGGGAACCTACGCCGGGGAGCTGTTTTTT	CASSSTGQGTYAGELFF
NA	TRBV5-1	TRBJ2-2	once	TGCGCCAGCAGCTTGGAGGGGCCGGGGACCGGGGAGCTGTTTTTT	CASSLEGPGTGELFF
TRBD1	TRBV18	TRBJ1-1	NA	TGTGCCAGCTCACCGTCCGGGACAGGGAGACCGAACACTGAAGCTTTCTTT	CASSPSGTGRPNTEAFF
NA	TRBV9	TRBJ2-3	NA	TGTGCCAGCAGCGTAAGACTCACTGGCACAGATACGCAGTATTTT	CASSVRLTGTDTQYF
TRBD1	TRBV11-2	TRBJ2-7	once	TGTGCCAGCAGCTTGGACAGGGGCGAGCAGTACTTC	CASSLDRGEQYF
TRBD1	TRBV5-1	TRBJ2-1	once	TGCGCCAGCAGCTTGGGGTGGACCGGGACAGTCATTGAGCAGTTCTTC	CASSLGWTGTVIEQFF
TRBD1	TRBV6-1	TRBJ1-1	NA	TGTGCCAGCAGTGTATCGACAGGGGGCGGAACTGAAGCTTTCTTT	CASSVSTGGGTEAFF
NA	TRBV4-1	TRBJ1-5	NA	TGCGCCAGCAGCCAATGGGGTAGCAATCAGCCCCAGCATTTT	CASSQWGSNQPQHF
NA	TRBV7-9	TRBJ2-7	NA	TGTGCCAGCAGCGACCGGGACGGGCGACGGGAGCAGTACTTC	CASSDRDGRREQYF
NA	TRBV7-9	TRBJ1-1	NA	TGTGCCAGCAGCAGTATGGGGGACACTGAAGCTTTCTTT	CASSSMGDTEAFF
NA	TRBV19	TRBJ1-1	NA	TGTGCCAGTAGTATAACAGGGAGCGCTTTCTTT	CASSITGSAFF
TRBD1	TRBV4-1	TRBJ1-2	NA	TGCGCCAGCAGCCAGTCTCCGGGACAGGGTAACTATGGCTACACCTTC	CASSQSPGQGNYGYTF
TRBD2	TRBV18	TRBJ2-3	NA	TGTGCCAGCTCACCGTTGAGCGGGGCGACAGATACGCAGTATTTT	CASSPLSGATDTQYF
NA	TRBV6-1	TRBJ1-4	NA	TGTGCCAGCCGTACCGACATAACTAATGAAAAACTGTTTTTT	CASRTDITNEKLFF
NA	TRBV28	TRBJ2-4	NA	TGTGCCAGCAGTTCTGGGGGCGCAACCAAAAACATTCAGTACTTC	CASSSGGATKNIQYF
NA	TRBV1	TRBJ2-6	NA	TGCACCAGCAGCTGCCAGGGTTTGTGCACAAGTCGGGCCAACGTCCTGACTTTC	CTSSCQGLCTSRANVLTF
TRBD1	TRBV4-2	TRBJ1-2	NA	TGTGCCAGCAGCCAAGACGGGGGGGACAGTCCTACCTATGGCTACACCTTC	CASSQDGGDSPTYGYTF
NA	TRBV7-9	TRBJ2-3	NA	TGTGCCAGCAGCCCCAGGGGCAGACAGCTCACAGATACGCAGTATTTT	CASSPRGRQLTDTQYF
TRBD2	TRBV18	TRBJ2-1	NA	TGTGCCAGCTCCTTAAGCGGGGACTACAATGAGCAGTTCTTC	CASSLSGDYNEQFF
TRBD2	TRBV5-4	TRBJ2-7	NA	TGTGCCAGCAGCTCCCGGGCGGGGAGGGATCAATACGAGCAGTACTTC	CASSSRAGRDQYEQYF
NA	TRBV4-1	TRBJ2-5	NA	TGCGCCAGCAGCCAAGTAGGGCGGGAACAAGAGACCCAGTACTTC	CASSQVGREQETQYF
NA	TRBV2	TRBJ1-3	NA	TGTGCCAGCAGAATTGAGGGGGGAGCTGGAAACACCATATATTTT	CASRIEGGAGNTIYF
NA	TRBV7-3	TRBJ2-7	NA	TGTGCCAGCAGCTTGCGCGGGGCGCCCTACGAGCAGTACTTC	CASSLRGAPYEQYF